The 19 T cell receptor beta chains below come from one sample, sequenced in a study of T cell repertoires in cytomegalovirus infection. TCRdb redid the calling of the reads with MiXCR, one entry per CDR3 protein. The top ten hold 20% of the sample, which has 300,000 to 400,000 distinct CDR3 sequences, roughly 29% seen once. For these TCRs, the target antigens are not known. This specimen was cultured PBMCs, taken from culture after CMV antigen stimulation. The origin of the receptors is a human donor in good health (CMV status not recorded). Some clones in this sample may be carry-over from other donors' samples.

This clonotype was observed a few times. The CDR3 nucleotides are TGTGCTAGCCTTCAGGGGTCCTTCTCTGGAAACACCATATATTTT. Translating gives CASLQGSFSGNTIYF. V usage is TRBV12-5 and J usage is TRBJ1-3; TRBD1 might be the D (6 bases). CDR3 length: 15 residues. The germline gives CDR1 LGHNT, CDR2 FRNRAP. Between the trimmed V and J ends, which lost 9 bases and 0 bases, there was a span of 15 bases. Supplemented by reference TRBV12-5 and TRBJ1-3, the full variable domain reads DARVTQTPRHKVTEMGQEVTMRCQPILGHNTVFWYRQTMMQGLELLAYFRNRAPLDDSGMPKDRFSAEMPDATLATLKIQPSEPRDSAVYFCASLQGSFSGNTIYFGEGSWLTVV.

This clonotype was found a few times. This rearrangement joins TRBV18 to TRBJ1-5; a possible D gene is TRBD1 (5 bases). V was shortened by 4 bases and J by 5 bases, with 15 bases between the two germline ends. Germline V gene data show CDR1 as KGHSH and CDR2 as LQKENI. The CDR3 runs 15 residues. The CDR3 reads CASSQAVRGDQPQHF. CDR3 sequence (DNA): TGTGCCAGCTCACAGGCGGTCCGGGGGGATCAGCCCCAGCATTTT. The complete variable domain, with remaining parts taken from reference TRBV18 and TRBJ1-5, reads NAGVMQNPRHLVRRRGQEARLRCSPMKGHSHVYWYRQLPEEGLKFMVYLQKENIIDESGMPKERFSAEFPKEGPSILRIQQVVRGDSAAYFCASSQAVRGDQPQHFGDGTRLSIL.

V gene TRBV28 combines with J gene TRBJ1-1; D is ambiguous. Germline lookup yields CDR1 MDHEN and CDR2 SYDVKM. The CDR3 sequence is 13 residues long. V lost 3 bases to trimming and J lost 4 bases, with 9 bases between them. CDR3 amino acids: CASSLTRLTEAFF. DNA of the CDR3: TGTGCCAGCAGTTTGACCAGACTCACTGAAGCTTTCTTT.

The chain is built from TRBV7-9 and TRBJ1-6, with 8 bases that match TRBD1. The CDR3 length is 17 residues. The germline CDR1 and CDR2 sequences are SEHNR and FQNEAQ (reference sequence). V shed 5 bases, J shed 7 bases, and the junction held 13 bases outside the gene matches. CDR3 amino acids: CASSAWTGQGRNSPLHF. The CDR3 DNA reads as TGTGCCAGCAGCGCCTGGACAGGGCAGGGTAGAAATTCACCCCTCCACTTT.

This clonotype has only a few counts. The rearrangement uses TRBV19 and TRBJ1-3, with a weak D call TRBD1 (5 bases). V lost 3 bases, J lost 4 bases, and 10 bases lay in between. This CDR3 contains 14 residues. Germline V CDR1 and CDR2: LNHDA, SQIVND (reference sequence). The CDR3 protein is CASSIRDRGNTIYF. CDR3 coding DNA: TGTGCCAGTAGTATCCGGGACCGAGGAAACACCATATATTTT.

This chain connects TRBV11-2 to TRBJ2-3; 8 bases agree with TRBD2. V trimming: 4 bases; J trimming: 5 bases; junction bases outside the gene matches: 11. This CDR3 is built from 16 residues. Germline assignment: CDR1 SGHAT and CDR2 FQNNGV. Written as DNA, the CDR3 is TGTGCCAGCAGCTCAGTCGGTCTTGCGGGAGGAGATACGCAGTATTTT. As protein: CASSSVGLAGGDTQYF.

As for this clonotype: An end of the junction does not agree with germline; a read error may underlie this. The V gene is TRBV7-7, the J gene TRBJ2-5; possibly TRBD1 or TRBD2 for D (5 bases each). Germline CDR1 SSHAT, CDR2 FNYEAQ (reference sequence). This CDR3 spans 13 amino acids. This CDR3 is CASSLGRKETQYF. CDR3 nucleotides: TGTGCTAGCAGCTTGGGACGGAAAGAGACCCAGTACTTC.

This clonotype was counted a few times. The rearrangement uses TRBV6-6 and TRBJ1-5, with D tentatively TRBD1 (5 bases). Trimming left V 0 bases short and J 6 bases short, with 18 bases between. The CDR3 contains 17 residues. Germline V gene lookup returns CDR1 MNHNY and CDR2 SVGAGI (reference sequence). The chain's CDR3 is CASSYSTGPQESQPQHF. The CDR3 nucleotides read TGTGCCAGCAGTTACTCAACAGGACCCCAAGAGTCTCAGCCCCAGCATTTT.

This clonotype was found a few times. This rearrangement joins TRBV5-1 to TRBJ2-1; 7 bases line up with TRBD2. Germline trimming cut 0 bases from V and 6 bases from J; bases unmatched to any gene: 12. Germline CDR1 SGHRS, CDR2 YFSETQ. The CDR3 loop spans 17 amino acids. The CDR3 is CASSLAPRLAAINEQFF. The CDR3 DNA is TGCGCCAGCAGCTTGGCCCCCAGGCTAGCGGCTATCAATGAGCAGTTCTTC.

The chain combines TRBV18 with TRBJ2-1; no definite D call. The CDR3 sequence is 13 residues long. CDR1 is KGHSH, CDR2 LQKENI, per germline. The V end lost 6 bases, the J end lost 13 bases, and 19 bases lay between the germline ends. CDR3 amino acids: CASSPPQPWGQFF. In nucleotides, the CDR3 is TGTGCCAGCTCCCCTCCCCAACCGTGGGGACAGTTCTTC. The full variable domain, in which reference TRBV18 and TRBJ2-1 provide the parts outside the CDR3, is NAGVMQNPRHLVRRRGQEARLRCSPMKGHSHVYWYRQLPEEGLKFMVYLQKENIIDESGMPKERFSAEFPKEGPSILRIQQVVRGDSAAYFCASSPPQPWGQFFGPGTRLTVL.

This clonotype appeared a few times. The chain has TRBV20-1 and TRBJ2-5; 7 bases fit TRBD1. Losses at the gene ends were 5 bases for V and 0 bases for J; bases not matched to a gene: 12. There are 16 residues in the CDR3. Germline values: CDR1 DFQATT, CDR2 SNEGSKA (reference sequence). The CDR3 is CSAAPRDRTNQETQYF. CDR3 nucleotide sequence: TGCAGTGCTGCTCCTCGGGACAGAACAAACCAAGAGACCCAGTACTTC.

The gene calls are TRBV20-1 and TRBJ2-1; D unresolved. The CDR3 is 15 amino acids. V lost 0 bases, J lost 7 bases, and 16 bases lay in between. The germline CDR1 and CDR2 sequences are DFQATT and SNEGSKA (reference sequence). The CDR3 here is CSARDFLRSRNEQFF. The CDR3 region has the DNA TGCAGTGCTAGAGATTTTTTGCGGAGTCGGAATGAGCAGTTCTTC.

The chain uses TRBV28 and TRBJ2-3; D gene ambiguous. CDR3 length equals 15 residues. Per the germline V gene, CDR1 is MDHEN and CDR2 is SYDVKM. Trimming shortened V by 0 bases and J by 3 bases, and 10 bases separated the two germline ends. DNA for the CDR3: TGTGCCAGCAGTTTATGGGGTCGGGTGACAGATACGCAGTATTTT. Translated, it gives CASSLWGRVTDTQYF.

This sequence joins TRBV7-6 and TRBJ1-1; D not certain. The CDR3 runs 13 residues. Germline loops: CDR1 SGHVS, CDR2 FNYEAQ. Trimming shortened V by 5 bases and J by 2 bases, and 9 bases separated the two germline ends. The CDR3 protein is CASSPDGNTEAFF. The CDR3 region has the DNA TGTGCCAGCAGCCCGGACGGAAACACTGAAGCTTTCTTT. Together with reference TRBV7-6 and TRBJ1-1, the CDR3 gives the full variable domain: GAGVSQSPRYKVTKRGQDVALRCDPISGHVSLYWYRQALGQGPEFLTYFNYEAQQDKSGLPNDRFSAERPEGSISTLTIQRTEQRDSAMYRCASSPDGNTEAFFGQGTRLTVV.

The J gene is TRBJ1-6, the V gene TRBV27, with a possible D match to TRBD1 (5 bases). Trimming shortened V by 3 bases and J by 11 bases, and 14 bases separated the two germline ends. The germline gives CDR1 MNHEY, CDR2 SMNVEV (reference sequence). The CDR3 extends over 14 amino acids. CDR3 region: CASSFQKGRTPLHF. The CDR3 bases are TGTGCCAGCAGTTTTCAGAAGGGGAGAACACCCCTCCACTTT.

CDR3 protein: CASSYRDSSLQYF. In nucleotides, the CDR3 is TGTGCCAGCAGTTATCGGGACTCATCGCTTCAGTACTTC. V and J are TRBV6-6 and TRBJ2-7, with a tentative D call TRBD2 (6 bases). V was pared by 3 bases and J by 10 bases, with 16 bases between. This CDR3 comprises 13 residues. CDR1 and CDR2 (germline): MNHNY, SVGAGI (reference sequence).

This clonotype is a singleton in its sample. This chain links TRBV7-9 with TRBJ2-3; D is ambiguous. Germline V gene data show CDR1 as SEHNR and CDR2 as FQNEAQ (reference sequence). The V and J ends lost 5 bases and 0 bases respectively, with 15 bases between them. The CDR3 is made up of 16 amino acids. The CDR3 reads CASSPFRLESTDTQYF. The CDR3 DNA follows: TGTGCCAGCAGCCCATTTCGACTGGAAAGCACAGATACGCAGTATTTT.

This clonotype has just a few counts. The CDR3 nucleotides are TGTGCCAGCAGCTTATACGGGACTAGCGTGTACAATGAGCAGTTCTTC. Its protein product is CASSLYGTSVYNEQFF. The rearrangement joins TRBV7-2 to TRBJ2-1, with 10 bases identical to TRBD2. The germline V gene encodes CDR1 SGHTA and CDR2 FQGNSA. V lost 2 bases to trimming and J lost 4 bases; unmatched junction nucleotides: 5. The length of the CDR3 is 16 residues.

The genes are TRBV7-6 and TRBJ1-5; 8 nucleotides match TRBD1. J lost 4 bases, V lost 0 bases, and 5 bases had no gene match. The CDR3 covers 16 residues. Per germline, CDR1 SGHVS and CDR2 FNYEAQ. The CDR3: CASSLAGQGGNQPQHF. The CDR3 DNA reads as TGTGCCAGCAGCTTAGCTGGACAGGGAGGGAATCAGCCCCAGCATTTT.